This T cell receptor beta chain came from a study of neoadjuvant anti-PD-1 for oral cavity cancer. Findings and caveats of the study: Only three patients per response group were TCR-analyzed; validation needed.

With respect to this clone: The antigen is not known.

Method: immunoSEQ multiplex PCR; TCRdb's copy keeps in-frame clones and lacks some. The table has around 17,000 clones, 55% to 80% seen once. This TCR was recovered from a person aged 35-79 years with oral cavity squamous cell carcinoma. This material consisted of PBMCs, taken before nivolumab (anti-PD-1) treatment.

CDR3 DNA: TGTGCCAGCATAACGAGTGGGACAGGGTATACGAATGAGCAGTTCTTC. The encoded protein is CASITSGTGYTNEQFF. This chain joins TRBV28 and TRBJ2-1, with 9 bases identical to TRBD1. V lost 7 bases to trimming and J lost 7 bases; unmatched junction nucleotides: 14. Germline V lookup: CDR1 MDHEN, CDR2 SYDVKM. The CDR3 is made up of 16 amino acids.